The TCR beta chain described here comes from a study of T cells in Graves' hyperthyroidism and ophthalmopathy. Notes on the study in general: Most thyroid-expanded clonotypes above 0.001 were also found in blood.

This clonotype was seen a handful of times. Its target is unknown. The source material, RNA transcripts, was used to amplify TCR beta CDR3 regions. When the TCR CDR3 underwent first-round RT-PCR, the HTBI primer set was used. TCRdb processed the multiplex PCR reads anew with MiXCR; each CDR3 protein has one entry. This table has about 400,000 distinct CDR3 sequences, over 12% appearing once. The germline CDR1 and CDR2 sequences are SQVTM and ANQGSEA. CDR3 length equals 11 residues. V lost 4 bases to trimming and J lost 0 bases, with 4 bases between them. Diagnostic decisions used clinical symptoms, serum thyroxine and TRAb, thyroid ultrasound and orbital computed tomography.

Sequencing was carried out using blood. This TCR was recovered from a woman between 55 and 75 years old with Graves' ophthalmopathy. V is TRBV29-1 and J is TRBJ2-7; D remains ambiguous. The CDR3 is CSVGASYEQYF. The CDR3 region has the DNA TGCAGCGTTGGGGCCTCCTACGAGCAGTACTTC.